Below, 20 T cell receptor beta chains from the same sample are listed, as sequenced in a study of cytomegalovirus exposure and HLA in healthy donors. PCR primers comprised 60 Vbeta and 13 Jbeta primers. Produced via immunoSEQ multiplex PCR; TCRdb's table is partial and in-frame only. The table records around 130,000 clones, 60% to 85% of them present only once. Sequences were obtained from PBMCs. The receptors derive from a man aged 40-55 years in good health and CMV-seronegative.

This clone came up once. V gene TRBV9 combines with J gene TRBJ2-3, with 10 positions matching TRBD2. J lost 2 bases, V lost 0 bases, and 6 bases had no gene match. The germline gives CDR1 SGDLS, CDR2 YYNGEE. The CDR3 has 17 residues. This CDR3 is CASSVVSSGGPTDTQYF. CDR3 in DNA: TGTGCCAGCAGCGTAGTATCTAGCGGGGGCCCCACAGATACGCAGTATTTT.

With respect to this clone: The junction does not match germline at one end; this may be a read error. The V call is TRBV28, the J call TRBJ2-6, with a tentative D call TRBD2 (6 bases). This CDR3 is 19 amino acids long. The germline gives CDR1 MDHEN, CDR2 SYDVKM. CDR3 sequence (DNA): TGTGCCAGCAGTTTGGAGAGTCGAGCGGGCTACTCTGGGGCCAACGGCCTGACTTTC. Protein product: CASSLESRAGYSGANGLTF.

The chain recombines TRBV7-9 with TRBJ2-5; D is perhaps TRBD1 (5 bases). The CDR3 contains 13 residues. Trimming removed 4 bases from V and 4 bases from J, with 10 bases in between. Germline lookup yields CDR1 SEHNR and CDR2 FQNEAQ (reference sequence). The chain's CDR3 is CASSYRIGETQYF. DNA of the CDR3: TGTGCCAGCAGCTACAGGATCGGAGAGACCCAGTACTTC.

The chain recombines TRBV5-4 with TRBJ2-7; TRBD2 aligns across 9 bases. V gave up 3 bases and J gave up 5 bases; unmatched junction bases: 6. Germline assignment: CDR1 SGHNT and CDR2 YYREEE (reference sequence). This CDR3 region has 14 residues. The CDR3 loop is CASSYIAGVDEQYF. CDR3 nucleotides: TGTGCCAGCAGCTACATAGCGGGAGTTGACGAGCAGTACTTC.

Here the CDR3 reads CASSQLDGTDGNTIYF. CDR3 nucleotide sequence: TGTGCCAGCAGCCAGCTCGATGGGACAGACGGAAACACCATATATTTT. The J gene is TRBJ1-3, the V gene TRBV16; TRBD1 agrees at 7 bases. Germline-derived CDR1 and CDR2 are KGHSY and FQNENV. V trimming: 3 bases; J trimming: 4 bases; junction bases outside the gene matches: 9. The CDR3 totals 16 residues.

The V call is TRBV28, the J call TRBJ2-1; TRBD2 agrees at 9 bases. CDR1 is MDHEN and CDR2 is SYDVKM in the germline V gene. V was clipped by 5 bases and J by 3 bases; unmatched bases: 5. The CDR3 is 15 amino acids. Written as DNA, the CDR3 is TGTGCCAGCAGTCCCCTAGCGGGACTCTACAATGAGCAGTTCTTC. Protein sequence: CASSPLAGLYNEQFF.

This sequence joins TRBV21-1 and TRBJ1-4; the table's TRBD1 call for D was not verified on the DNA. TRBV21-1 is an annotated pseudogene. CDR3 size: 15 residues. The CDR3 DNA reads as TGTGCCAGCACCGGGATACGGGACAGGAATGAAAAACTGTTTTTT. It translates to CASTGIRDRNEKLFF.

The V gene is TRBV7-6, the J gene TRBJ2-7; D not certain. Per the germline V gene, CDR1 is SGHVS and CDR2 is FNYEAQ. V was trimmed by 5 bases and J by 5 bases, leaving 19 bases between them. The length of the CDR3 is 15 residues. CDR3 sequence reads: CASSPSVRLGDEQYF. In DNA, the CDR3 is TGTGCCAGCAGCCCCTCCGTTCGGCTAGGAGACGAGCAGTACTTC. Using reference TRBV7-6 and TRBJ2-7 for the parts outside the CDR3, the full variable domain is GAGVSQSPRYKVTKRGQDVALRCDPISGHVSLYWYRQALGQGPEFLTYFNYEAQQDKSGLPNDRFSAERPEGSISTLTIQRTEQRDSAMYRCASSPSVRLGDEQYFGPGTRLTVT.

This sequence joins TRBV4-3 and TRBJ2-5, with 9 positions matching TRBD2. Losses at the gene ends were 2 bases for V and 5 bases for J; bases not matched to a gene: 6. This CDR3 region has 15 residues. Germline V gene sequence: CDR1 LGHNA, CDR2 YSLEER. CDR3 sequence reads: CASSQRSGGGETQYF. The CDR3 nucleotides are TGCGCCAGCAGCCAACGTAGCGGGGGCGGGGAGACCCAGTACTTC.

This clone was found a few times. V is TRBV20-1 and J is TRBJ2-3; D unresolved. Trimming took 6 bases from V and 6 from J, leaving 7 bases between them. This CDR3 has 10 residues. CDR1 DFQATT and CDR2 SNEGSKA come from the germline V gene (reference sequence). The CDR3 nucleotides are TGCAGTGCCACGGTGGATACGCAGTATTTT. It is translated as CSATVDTQYF.

Within the sample, this clone is medium-sized. This rearrangement joins TRBV28 to TRBJ2-2; D is possibly TRBD2 (5 bases). The CDR3 is made up of 15 amino acids. Germline V lookup: CDR1 MDHEN, CDR2 SYDVKM. The V gene lost 3 bases and the J gene lost 6 bases, with 14 bases spanning the gap. CDR3 DNA: TGTGCCAGCAGTTTGTTCGAACGGGAAGCCGGGGAGCTGTTTTTT. Translating it yields CASSLFEREAGELFF.

The chain couples TRBV19 to TRBJ1-1; TRBD1 matches at 10 bases. The V gene end was trimmed by 5 bases and the J gene end by 3 bases; junction bases not matched to a gene: 6. The CDR3 runs 15 residues. CDR1 is LNHDA, CDR2 SQIVND, per germline (reference sequence). CDR3 coding DNA: TGTGCCAGTAGTTACTCGGACAGGGGGGACACTGAAGCTTTCTTT. It translates to CASSYSDRGDTEAFF.

This clone was counted once. V and J are TRBV7-9 and TRBJ2-7; D is undetermined. There are 13 residues in the CDR3. Trimming left V 6 bases short and J 3 bases short, with 12 bases between. The germline V gene encodes CDR1 SEHNR and CDR2 FQNEAQ (reference sequence). The CDR3 nucleotides read TGTGCCAGCAGTTCTAAGAGCCGCTACGAGCAGTACTTC. Translated, it gives CASSSKSRYEQYF.

This clone turned up a few times. V gene TRBV7-8 combines with J gene TRBJ2-7; D perhaps matches TRBD2 (5 bases). Deletions cut 3 bases from V and 1 base from J, with 10 bases between. The germline V gene encodes CDR1 SGHVS and CDR2 FQNEAQ. This CDR3 spans 14 amino acids. The CDR3 nucleotides read TGTGCCAGCAGCTTGGCAGGACTTTCCTACGAGCAGTACTTC. Encoded protein: CASSLAGLSYEQYF.

V is TRBV5-1 and J is TRBJ2-5, with a possible D match to TRBD2 (6 bases). Germline CDR1 SGHRS, CDR2 YFSETQ. Trimming left V 2 bases short and J 4 bases short, with 9 bases between. This CDR3 comprises 13 residues. The DNA of the CDR3 is TGCGCCAGCAGCTTACGGAGGGGAGAGACCCAGTACTTC. Translated: CASSLRRGETQYF.

This clone was detected a few times. The chain uses TRBV28 and TRBJ2-1; 11 bases agree with TRBD2. The V segment lost 3 bases and the J segment 5 bases; nucleotides outside the gene matches: 9. Germline V gives CDR1 MDHEN, CDR2 SYDVKM. The CDR3 covers 17 residues. In DNA form, the CDR3 reads TGTGCCAGCAGTTTCTGGGGGGGGACTAGCGGCCACAATGAGCAGTTCTTC. As protein: CASSFWGGTSGHNEQFF.

This rearrangement joins TRBV25-1 to TRBJ2-5; 7 nucleotides match TRBD1. Germline trimming cut 5 bases from V and 2 bases from J; bases unmatched to any gene: 8. CDR3 length: 15 amino acids. Germline CDR1 MGHDK, CDR2 SYGVNS. CDR3 bases: TGTGCCAGCAGTCCACGACAGGGCGGACAAGAGACCCAGTACTTC. It encodes CASSPRQGGQETQYF.

The rearrangement uses TRBV28 and TRBJ2-5; 8 positions match TRBD2. The CDR3 length is 16 residues. V shed 11 bases and J 5 bases; nucleotides not matched to a gene: 19. CDR1 MDHEN and CDR2 SYDVKM come from the germline V gene. CDR3 sequence reads: CAAQFWREAGRETQYF. The DNA for the CDR3 is TGTGCCGCTCAGTTTTGGCGGGAGGCCGGGCGGGAGACCCAGTACTTC.

The chain has TRBV11-2 and TRBJ2-7; 8 positions match TRBD1. Germline V lookup: CDR1 SGHAT, CDR2 FQNNGV. J lost 6 bases, V lost 5 bases, and 6 bases had no gene match. The CDR3 is made up of 13 amino acids. For the CDR3, the DNA is TGTGCCAGCAGCCGCGGACAGGGATCCGAGCAGTACTTC. Translating it yields CASSRGQGSEQYF. Full variable domain (remainder filled in from reference TRBV11-2 and TRBJ2-7): EAGVAQSPRYKIIEKRQSVAFWCNPISGHATLYWYQQILGQGPKLLIQFQNNGVVDDSQLPKDRFSAERLKGVDSTLKIQPAKLEDSAVYLCASSRGQGSEQYFGPGTRLTVT.

The gene calls are TRBV10-2 and TRBJ2-1, with 12 positions matching TRBD2. The V gene's germline CDR1 is WSHSY and CDR2 SAAADI. The length of the CDR3 is 20 residues. Trimming at V came to 0 bases and at J to 0 bases, leaving 9 bases not matched to a gene. CDR3 protein: CASSESRRTSGRFSYNEQFF. The CDR3 DNA is TGCGCCAGCAGTGAGTCTAGACGAACTAGCGGGAGGTTCTCCTACAATGAGCAGTTCTTC.